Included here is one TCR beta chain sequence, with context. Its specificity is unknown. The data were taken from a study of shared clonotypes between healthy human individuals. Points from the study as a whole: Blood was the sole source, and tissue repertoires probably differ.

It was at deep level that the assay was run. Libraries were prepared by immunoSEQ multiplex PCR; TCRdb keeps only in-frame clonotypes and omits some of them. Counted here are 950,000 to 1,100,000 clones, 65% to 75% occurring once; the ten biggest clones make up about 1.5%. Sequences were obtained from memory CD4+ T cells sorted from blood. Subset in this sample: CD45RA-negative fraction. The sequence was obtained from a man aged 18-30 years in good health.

CDR3: CASSLDRGQYNEQFF. CDR3 bases: TGTGCCAGCAGCTTGGACAGGGGGCAATACAATGAGCAGTTCTTC. The rearrangement links TRBV6-5 to TRBJ2-1, with 11 bases lining up with TRBD1. The V gene's germline CDR1 is MNHEY and CDR2 SVGAGI. Trimming removed 6 bases from V and 4 bases from J; junction bases left unmatched: 5. The CDR3 loop spans 15 amino acids.